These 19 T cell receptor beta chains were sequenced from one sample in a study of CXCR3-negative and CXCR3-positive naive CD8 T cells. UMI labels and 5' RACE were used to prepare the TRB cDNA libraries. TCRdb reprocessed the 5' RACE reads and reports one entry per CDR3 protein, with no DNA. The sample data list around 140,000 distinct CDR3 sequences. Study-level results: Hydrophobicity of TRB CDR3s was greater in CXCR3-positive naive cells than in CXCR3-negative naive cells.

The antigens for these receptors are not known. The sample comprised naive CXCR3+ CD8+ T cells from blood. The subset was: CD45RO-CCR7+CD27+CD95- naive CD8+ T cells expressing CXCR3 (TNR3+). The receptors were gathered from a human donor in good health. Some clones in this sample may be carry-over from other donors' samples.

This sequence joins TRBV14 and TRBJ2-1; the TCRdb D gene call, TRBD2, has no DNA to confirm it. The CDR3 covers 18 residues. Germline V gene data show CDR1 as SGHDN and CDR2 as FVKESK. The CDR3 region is CASSQDVTSGGRYNEQFF.

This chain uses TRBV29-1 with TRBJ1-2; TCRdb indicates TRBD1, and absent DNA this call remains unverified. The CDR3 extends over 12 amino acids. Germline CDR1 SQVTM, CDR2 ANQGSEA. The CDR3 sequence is CSAPDRGSGYTF.

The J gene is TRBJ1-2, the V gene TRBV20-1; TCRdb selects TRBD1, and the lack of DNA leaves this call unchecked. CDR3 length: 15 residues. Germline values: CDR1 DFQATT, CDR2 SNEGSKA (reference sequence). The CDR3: CSARFQGEINYGYTF.

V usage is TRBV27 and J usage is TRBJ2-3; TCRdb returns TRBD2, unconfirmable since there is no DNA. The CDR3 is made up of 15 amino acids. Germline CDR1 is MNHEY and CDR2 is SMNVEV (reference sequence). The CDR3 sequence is CASSFSSGFTDTQYF.

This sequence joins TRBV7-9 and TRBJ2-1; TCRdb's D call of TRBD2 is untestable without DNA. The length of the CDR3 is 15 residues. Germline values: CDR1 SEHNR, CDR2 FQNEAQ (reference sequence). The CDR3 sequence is CASSPAAGGIYEQYF. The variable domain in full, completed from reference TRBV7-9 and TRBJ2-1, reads DTGVSQNPRHKITKRGQNVTFRCDPISEHNRLYWYRQTLGQGPEFLTYFQNEAQLEKSRLLSDRFSAERPKGSFSTLEIQRTEQGDSAMYLCASSPAAGGIYEQYFGPGTRLTVL.

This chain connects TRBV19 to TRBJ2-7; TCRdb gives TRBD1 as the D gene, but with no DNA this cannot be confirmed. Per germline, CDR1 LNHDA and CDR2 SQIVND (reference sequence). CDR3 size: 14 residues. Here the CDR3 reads CASRSVPGSYEQYF.

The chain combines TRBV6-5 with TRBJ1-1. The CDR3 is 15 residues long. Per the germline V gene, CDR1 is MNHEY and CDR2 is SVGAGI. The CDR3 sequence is CASSYSKVSNTEAFF.

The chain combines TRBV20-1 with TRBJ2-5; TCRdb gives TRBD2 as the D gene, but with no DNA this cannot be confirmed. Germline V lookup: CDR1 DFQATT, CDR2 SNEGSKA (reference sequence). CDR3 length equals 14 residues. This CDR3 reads CSARDGAGKETQYF.

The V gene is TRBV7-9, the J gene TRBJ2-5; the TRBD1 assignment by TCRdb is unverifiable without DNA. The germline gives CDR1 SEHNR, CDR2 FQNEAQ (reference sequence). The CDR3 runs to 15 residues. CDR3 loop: CASSPWGTGEETQYF. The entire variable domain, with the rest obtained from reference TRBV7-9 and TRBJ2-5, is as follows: DTGVSQNPRHKITKRGQNVTFRCDPISEHNRLYWYRQTLGQGPEFLTYFQNEAQLEKSRLLSDRFSAERPKGSFSTLEIQRTEQGDSAMYLCASSPWGTGEETQYFGPGTRLLVL.

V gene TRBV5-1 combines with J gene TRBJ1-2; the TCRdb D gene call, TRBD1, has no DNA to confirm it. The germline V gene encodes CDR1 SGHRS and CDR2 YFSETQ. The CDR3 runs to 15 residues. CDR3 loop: CASSLPDPGNYGYTF. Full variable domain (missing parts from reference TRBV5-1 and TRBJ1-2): KAGVTQTPRYLIKTRGQQVTLSCSPISGHRSVSWYQQTPGQGLQFLFEYFSETQRNKGNFPGRFSGRQFSNSRSEMNVSTLELGDSALYLCASSLPDPGNYGYTFGSGTRLTVV.

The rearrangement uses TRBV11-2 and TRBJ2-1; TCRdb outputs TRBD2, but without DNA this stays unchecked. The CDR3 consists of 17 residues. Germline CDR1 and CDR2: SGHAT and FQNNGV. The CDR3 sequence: CASSPTRGLADDNEQFF.

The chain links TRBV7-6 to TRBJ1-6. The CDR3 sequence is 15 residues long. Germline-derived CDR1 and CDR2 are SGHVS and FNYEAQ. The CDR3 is CASSLLGGDNSPLHF.

CDR3 amino acids: CASGLEGGIYNEQFF. The rearrangement joins TRBV7-2 to TRBJ2-1; TCRdb designates TRBD2, a call that cannot be tested without DNA. The CDR3 loop spans 15 amino acids. CDR1 and CDR2 (germline): SGHTA, FQGNSA.

CDR3 sequence: CASSKTEQGNTGELFF. V is TRBV21-1 and J is TRBJ2-2; the D call from TCRdb, TRBD1, cannot be confirmed without DNA. TRBV21-1 constitutes a pseudogene. This CDR3 comprises 16 residues.

CDR3: CASSLTGEDQPQHF. This sequence joins TRBV12-3 or TRBV12-4 and TRBJ1-5; TCRdb gives TRBD1 as the D gene, but with no DNA this cannot be confirmed. The CDR3 runs to 14 residues.

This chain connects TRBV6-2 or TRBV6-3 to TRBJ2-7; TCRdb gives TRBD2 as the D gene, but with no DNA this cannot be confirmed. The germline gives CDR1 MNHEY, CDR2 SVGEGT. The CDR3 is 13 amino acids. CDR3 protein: CASSYSAGYEQYF.

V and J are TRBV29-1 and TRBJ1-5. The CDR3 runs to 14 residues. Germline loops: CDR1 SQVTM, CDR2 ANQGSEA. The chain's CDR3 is CSVGDGAYNQPQHF. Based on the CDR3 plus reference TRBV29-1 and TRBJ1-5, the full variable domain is SAVISQKPSRDICQRGTSLTIQCQVDSQVTMMFWYRQQPGQSLTLIATANQGSEATYESGFVIDKFPISRPNLTFSTLTVSNMSPEDSSIYLCSVGDGAYNQPQHFGDGTRLSIL.

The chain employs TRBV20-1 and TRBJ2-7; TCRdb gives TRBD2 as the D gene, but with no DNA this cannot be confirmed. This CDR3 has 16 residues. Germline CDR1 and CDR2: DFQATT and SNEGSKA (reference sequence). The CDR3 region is CSARSGTSGTGYEQYF.

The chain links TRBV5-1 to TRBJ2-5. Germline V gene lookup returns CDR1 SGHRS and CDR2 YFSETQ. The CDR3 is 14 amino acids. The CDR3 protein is CASSLALEEETQYF. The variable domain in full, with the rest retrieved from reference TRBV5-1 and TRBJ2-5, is KAGVTQTPRYLIKTRGQQVTLSCSPISGHRSVSWYQQTPGQGLQFLFEYFSETQRNKGNFPGRFSGRQFSNSRSEMNVSTLELGDSALYLCASSLALEEETQYFGPGTRLLVL.